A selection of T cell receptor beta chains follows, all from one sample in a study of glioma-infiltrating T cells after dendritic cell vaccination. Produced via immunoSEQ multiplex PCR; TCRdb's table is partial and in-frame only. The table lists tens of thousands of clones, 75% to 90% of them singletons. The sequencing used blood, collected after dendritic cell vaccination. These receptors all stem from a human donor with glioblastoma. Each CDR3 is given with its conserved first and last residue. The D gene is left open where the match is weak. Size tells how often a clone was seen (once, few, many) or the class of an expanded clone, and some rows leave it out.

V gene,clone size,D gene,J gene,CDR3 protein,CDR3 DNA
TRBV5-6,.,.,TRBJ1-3,CASSLEAASSGNTIYF,TGTGCCAGCAGCTTGGAAGCGGCCAGCTCTGGAAACACCATATATTTT
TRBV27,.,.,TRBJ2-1,CASSLVSGGSYNEQFF,TGTGCCAGCAGTTTAGTATCGGGTGGCTCCTACAATGAGCAGTTCTTC
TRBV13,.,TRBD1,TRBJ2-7,CASSLGTGGGEQYF,TGTGCCAGCAGCTTAGGGACAGGGGGCGGCGAGCAGTACTTC
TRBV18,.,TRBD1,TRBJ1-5,CASSQGQGGQPQHF,TGTGCCAGCTCACAGGGACAGGGCGGGCAGCCCCAGCATTTT
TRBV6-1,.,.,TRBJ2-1,CASSEDSYSYNEQFF,TGTGCCAGCAGTGAAGATTCGTACAGCTACAATGAGCAGTTCTTC
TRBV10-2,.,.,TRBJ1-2,CASSEPGQIYGYTF,TGCGCCAGCAGTGAGCCTGGACAGATCTATGGCTACACCTTC
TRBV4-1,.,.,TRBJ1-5,CASSQQDGGYYSNQPQHF,TGCGCCAGCAGCCAACAAGACGGCGGGTATTATAGCAATCAGCCCCAGCATTTT
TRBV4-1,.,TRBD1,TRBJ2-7,CASSQWTGVGEQYF,TGCGCCAGCAGCCAATGGACAGGCGTGGGAGAGCAGTACTTC
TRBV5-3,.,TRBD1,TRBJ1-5,CARSFLGQGVGNQPQHF,TGTGCCAGAAGCTTTTTGGGACAGGGGGTTGGCAATCAGCCCCAGCATTTT
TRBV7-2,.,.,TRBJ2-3,CASSSRGRGGTDTQYF,TGTGCCAGCAGCAGCCGAGGCAGGGGGGGCACAGATACGCAGTATTTT
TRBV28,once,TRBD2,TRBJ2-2,CASSLFGLAGQNTGELFF,TGTGCCAGCAGTTTATTTGGACTAGCGGGCCAAAACACCGGGGAGCTGTTTTTT